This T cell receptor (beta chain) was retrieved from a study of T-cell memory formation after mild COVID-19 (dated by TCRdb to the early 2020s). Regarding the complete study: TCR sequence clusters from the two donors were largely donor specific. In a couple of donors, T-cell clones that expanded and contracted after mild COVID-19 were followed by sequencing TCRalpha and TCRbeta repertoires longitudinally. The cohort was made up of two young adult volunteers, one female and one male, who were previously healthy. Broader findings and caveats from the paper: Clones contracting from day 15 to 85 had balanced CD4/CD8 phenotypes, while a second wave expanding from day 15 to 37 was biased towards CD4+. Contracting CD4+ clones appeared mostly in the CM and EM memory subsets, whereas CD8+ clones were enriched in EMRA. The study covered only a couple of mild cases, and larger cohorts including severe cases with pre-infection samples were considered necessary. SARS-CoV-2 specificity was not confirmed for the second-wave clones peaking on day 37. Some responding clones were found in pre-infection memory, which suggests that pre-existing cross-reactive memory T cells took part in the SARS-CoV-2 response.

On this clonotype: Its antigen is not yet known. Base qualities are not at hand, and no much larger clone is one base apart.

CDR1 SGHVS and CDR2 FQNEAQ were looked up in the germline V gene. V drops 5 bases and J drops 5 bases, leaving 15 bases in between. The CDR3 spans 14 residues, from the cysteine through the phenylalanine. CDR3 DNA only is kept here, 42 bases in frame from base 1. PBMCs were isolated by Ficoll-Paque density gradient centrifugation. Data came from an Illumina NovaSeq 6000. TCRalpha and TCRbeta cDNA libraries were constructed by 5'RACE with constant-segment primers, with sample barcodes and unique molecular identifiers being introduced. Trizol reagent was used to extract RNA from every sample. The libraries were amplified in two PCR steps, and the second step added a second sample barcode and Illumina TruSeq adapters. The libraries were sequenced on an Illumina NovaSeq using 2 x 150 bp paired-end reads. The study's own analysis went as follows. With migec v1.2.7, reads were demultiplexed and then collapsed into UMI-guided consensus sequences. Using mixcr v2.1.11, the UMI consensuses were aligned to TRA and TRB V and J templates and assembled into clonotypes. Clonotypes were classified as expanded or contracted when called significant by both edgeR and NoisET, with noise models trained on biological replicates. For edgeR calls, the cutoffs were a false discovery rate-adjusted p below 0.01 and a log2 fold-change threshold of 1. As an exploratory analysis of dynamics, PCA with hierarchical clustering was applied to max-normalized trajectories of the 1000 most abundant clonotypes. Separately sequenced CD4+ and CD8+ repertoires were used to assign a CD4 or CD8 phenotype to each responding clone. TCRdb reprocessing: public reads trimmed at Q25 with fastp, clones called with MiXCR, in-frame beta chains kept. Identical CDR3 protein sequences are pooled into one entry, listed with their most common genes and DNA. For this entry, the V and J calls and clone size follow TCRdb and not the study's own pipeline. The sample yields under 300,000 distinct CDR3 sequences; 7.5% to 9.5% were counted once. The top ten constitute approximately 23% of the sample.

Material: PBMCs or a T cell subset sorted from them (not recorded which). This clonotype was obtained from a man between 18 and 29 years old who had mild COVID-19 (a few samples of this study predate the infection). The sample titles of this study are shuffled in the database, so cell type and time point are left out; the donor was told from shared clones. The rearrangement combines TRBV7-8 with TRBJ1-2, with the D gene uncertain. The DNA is TGTGCCAGCAGCATAGGGTCGGCAGCGTATGGCTACACCTTC. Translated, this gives CASSIGSAAYGYTF.